Each of the 32 T cell receptor beta chains below was sequenced from the same sample in a study of radiotherapy plus CTLA-4 blockade in lung cancer. Profiling relied on immunoSEQ multiplex PCR, and the TCRdb table lists in-frame clones only, not all of them. There are some 92,000 clones in the sample; 82% occur only once, and 3% to 3.5% lies in the top ten. Source: peripheral blood, taken from a patient treated with radiotherapy plus ipilimumab. These receptors originate from a human donor with non-small cell lung cancer who had a partial response to radiotherapy plus ipilimumab.

This clone was counted a single time. Here the CDR3 DNA reads TGTGCCAGCAGCTTAGCGGGGGGGGAGGATACGCAGTATTTT. Translated: CASSLAGGEDTQYF. The rearrangement joins TRBV7-9 to TRBJ2-3, with 7 bases lining up with TRBD2. V gave up 0 bases and J gave up 6 bases; unmatched junction bases: 3. The CDR3 has 14 amino acids. The germline V gene encodes CDR1 SEHNR and CDR2 FQNEAQ (reference sequence).

This clone was seen only a few times. This chain joins TRBV30 and TRBJ1-1; a possible D gene is TRBD1 (5 bases). This CDR3 spans 13 amino acids. The ends were cut back, 1 base at V and 4 bases at J, with 10 bases in the middle. The germline V gene encodes CDR1 GTSNPN and CDR2 SVGIG (reference sequence). The DNA of the CDR3 is TGTGCCTGGAGTGGCCCAGGGATCACTGAAGCTTTCTTT. Amino acid sequence: CAWSGPGITEAFF.

This chain connects TRBV5-1 to TRBJ1-2; 9 nucleotides match TRBD1. Germline CDR1 is SGHRS and CDR2 is YFSETQ. Losses at the gene ends were 3 bases for V and 9 bases for J; bases not matched to a gene: 9. The CDR3 is made up of 14 amino acids. Here the CDR3 DNA reads TGCGCCAGCAGCTCTCCCGGGACAGGGTATAGCTACACCTTC. Encoded protein: CASSSPGTGYSYTF. The full variable domain, completed using reference TRBV5-1 and TRBJ1-2, is KAGVTQTPRYLIKTRGQQVTLSCSPISGHRSVSWYQQTPGQGLQFLFEYFSETQRNKGNFPGRFSGRQFSNSRSEMNVSTLELGDSALYLCASSSPGTGYSYTFGSGTRLTVV.

The V and J genes are TRBV27 and TRBJ2-5, with 9 bases lining up with TRBD1. The CDR3 is 18 amino acids. Unmatched junction bases numbered 24, after V lost 5 bases and J lost 11 bases. CDR1 and CDR2 (germline): MNHEY, SMNVEV (reference sequence). The CDR3, as DNA: TGTGCCAGCAGTCCGCTCCGAACAGGGGGCGGGAAATTGGGTGAGCAGTACTTC. Protein sequence: CASSPLRTGGGKLGEQYF.

V and J are TRBV30 and TRBJ2-5; TRBD2 is a possible D gene (6 bases). CDR3 size: 14 residues. Germline V lookup: CDR1 GTSNPN, CDR2 SVGIG (reference sequence). V was clipped by 2 bases and J by 0 bases, with 10 bases between them. The CDR3 nucleotides are TGTGCCTGGAGTAATAGCGGCCACCAAGAGACCCAGTACTTC. Its protein product is CAWSNSGHQETQYF. Complete variable domain (other parts from reference TRBV30 and TRBJ2-5): SQTIHQWPATLVQPVGSPLSLECTVEGTSNPNLYWYRQAAGRGLQLLFYSVGIGQISSEVPQNLSASRPQDRQFILSSKKLLLSDSGFYLCAWSNSGHQETQYFGPGTRLLVL.

The chain has TRBV2 and TRBJ2-5; possibly TRBD1 for D (6 bases). The CDR3 is 13 residues long. From germline, CDR1 is SNHLY and CDR2 FYNNEI. Trimming removed 6 bases at V and 2 bases at J, with 10 bases between. The CDR3 DNA is TGTGCCAGCAGGGACAGACCTCAAGAGACCCAGTACTTC. Translating it yields CASRDRPQETQYF.

The table lists this clone with a count of one. V and J are TRBV7-8 and TRBJ1-5; 11 bases align to TRBD1. This CDR3 has 15 residues. Germline CDR1 and CDR2: SGHVS and FQNEAQ. V lost 5 bases and J lost 5; bases outside the gene matches: 5. CDR3 bases: TGTGCCAGCAGCAACGGGACAGGGGGGTATCAGCCCCAGCATTTT. Its protein product is CASSNGTGGYQPQHF.

This chain links TRBV11-2 with TRBJ2-1, with 10 bases identical to TRBD1. Germline V lookup: CDR1 SGHAT, CDR2 FQNNGV. The CDR3 contains 16 residues. Trimming at V came to 1 base and at J to 0 bases, leaving 0 bases not matched to a gene. The CDR3 DNA sequence: TGTGCCAGCAGCTTAGGACAGGGGGCCTCCTACAATGAGCAGTTCTTC. It codes for CASSLGQGASYNEQFF.

The rearrangement links TRBV6-1 to TRBJ1-4; no clear D gene. V lost 1 base, J lost 8 bases, and 11 bases lay in between. Germline V lookup: CDR1 MNHNS, CDR2 SASEGT. This CDR3 spans 14 amino acids. CDR3 sequence: CASSEVSRWEKLFF. The CDR3 DNA follows: TGTGCCAGCAGTGAAGTGAGCCGGTGGGAAAAACTGTTTTTT.

The CDR3 sequence is CASSLEGGNYGYTF. The CDR3 region has the DNA TGCGCCAGCAGCTTGGAGGGGGGGAACTATGGCTACACCTTC. The chain uses TRBV5-1 and TRBJ1-2; possible D gene TRBD1, 6 bases. The CDR3 covers 14 residues. Trimming shortened V by 0 bases and J by 2 bases, and 8 bases separated the two germline ends. The germline gives CDR1 SGHRS, CDR2 YFSETQ. Complete variable domain (other parts from reference TRBV5-1 and TRBJ1-2): KAGVTQTPRYLIKTRGQQVTLSCSPISGHRSVSWYQQTPGQGLQFLFEYFSETQRNKGNFPGRFSGRQFSNSRSEMNVSTLELGDSALYLCASSLEGGNYGYTFGSGTRLTVV.

J is TRBJ1-5 and V is TRBV7-9; TRBD1 matches at 9 bases. The CDR3 is made up of 15 amino acids. The V gene's germline CDR1 is SEHNR and CDR2 FQNEAQ (reference sequence). Losses at the gene ends were 4 bases for V and 4 bases for J; bases not matched to a gene: 5. CDR3 nucleotides: TGTGCCAGCAGCTCGACGGGACAGGGTAATCAGCCCCAGCATTTT. Protein product: CASSSTGQGNQPQHF.

Here the CDR3 reads CASRPPGQNYGYTF. CDR3 coding DNA: TGTGCCAGCAGACCCCCGGGACAGAACTATGGCTACACCTTC. This chain links TRBV6-1 with TRBJ1-2, with TRBD1 matching 7 bases. The CDR3 sequence is 14 residues long. Germline V lookup: CDR1 MNHNS, CDR2 SASEGT. The V gene end was trimmed by 6 bases and the J gene end by 2 bases; junction bases not matched to a gene: 6.

This clone was seen more than once but under ten times. V and J are TRBV7-3 and TRBJ2-3; TRBD2 agrees at 7 bases. CDR1 SGHTA and CDR2 FQGTGA come from the germline V gene. The CDR3 length is 16 residues. The V gene end was trimmed by 6 bases and the J gene end by 2 bases; junction bases not matched to a gene: 11. CDR3 nucleotides: TGTGCCAGCAGGGGGATTGGTAGCGGGTTCACAGATACGCAGTATTTT. Its protein product is CASRGIGSGFTDTQYF.

The CDR3 reads CAISEPQGPSGTEAFF. CDR3 sequence (DNA): TGTGCCATCAGTGAGCCCCAGGGACCTAGCGGCACTGAAGCTTTCTTT. The chain employs TRBV10-3 and TRBJ1-1; D might be TRBD1 (5 bases). This CDR3 contains 16 residues. CDR1 and CDR2 from the germline V gene are ENHRY and SYGVKD. Trimming removed 2 bases from V and 4 bases from J, with 17 bases in between.

This clone was detected once. The rearrangement joins TRBV2 to TRBJ1-2; 7 nucleotides match TRBD1. Germline assignment: CDR1 SNHLY and CDR2 FYNNEI. The V segment lost 4 bases and the J segment 2 bases; nucleotides outside the gene matches: 4. There are 14 residues in the CDR3. As DNA, the CDR3 is TGTGCCAGCAGTGTTACGGGACAGAACTATGGCTACACCTTC. Its protein product is CASSVTGQNYGYTF.

This clone appeared a few times. V and J are TRBV7-8 and TRBJ1-4; TRBD1 might be the D (5 bases). Germline CDR1 SGHVS, CDR2 FQNEAQ. V was pared by 5 bases and J by 4 bases, with 17 bases between. The CDR3 spans 16 residues. The CDR3 bases are TGTGCCAGCAGCCAAGATGCGGGGCGCGATAATGAAAAACTGTTTTTT. This encodes CASSQDAGRDNEKLFF.

The rearrangement joins TRBV6-6 to TRBJ2-7; tentative D call: TRBD2 (6 bases). Trimming took 4 bases from V and 2 from J, leaving 12 bases between them. Germline loops: CDR1 MNHNY, CDR2 SVGAGI (reference sequence). The CDR3 contains 14 residues. In DNA form, the CDR3 reads TGTGCCAGCAGTTGGATAGCGGAGGCCTACGAGCAGTACTTC. It translates to CASSWIAEAYEQYF.

V is TRBV5-1 and J is TRBJ1-5; 12 bases align to TRBD1. Germline V lookup: CDR1 SGHRS, CDR2 YFSETQ. The V and J ends lost 4 bases and 2 bases, in that order; junction bases with no gene match: 7. CDR3 size: 17 residues. CDR3 nucleotide sequence: TGCGCCAGCAGCCCCGGGACAGGGGGCAGAGGCAATCAGCCCCAGCATTTT. It yields the protein CASSPGTGGRGNQPQHF.

This chain connects TRBV7-3 to TRBJ2-4, with TRBD2 identical over 8 bases. CDR3 length equals 16 residues. Per the germline V gene, CDR1 is SGHTA and CDR2 is FQGTGA. Unmatched junction bases numbered 8, after V lost 1 base and J lost 6 bases. The CDR3 DNA sequence: TGTGCCAGCAGCTTAAGGAGCGGGAGTTTTATAAACATTCAGTACTTC. It is translated as CASSLRSGSFINIQYF.

The genes are TRBV27 and TRBJ2-1, with D possibly matching TRBD1 (6 bases). This CDR3 comprises 15 residues. Trimming left V 7 bases short and J 3 bases short, with 16 bases between. The germline CDR1 and CDR2 sequences are MNHEY and SMNVEV (reference sequence). The CDR3 region has the DNA TGTGCCAGCACCCTAACAGGGTCGAACTACAATGAGCAGTTCTTC. It codes for CASTLTGSNYNEQFF.

This clone was counted only a few times. Mismatch with germline at one junction end may stem from a read error. The V and J genes are TRBV4-1 and TRBJ2-7; 7 positions match TRBD2. CDR3 size: 16 residues. Germline V CDR1 and CDR2: MGHRA, YSYEKL. CDR3: CASSQDGLAAFYEQYF. The CDR3 bases are TGTGCCAGCAGCCAAGATGGTCTAGCGGCCTTCTACGAGCAGTACTTC.

The chain recombines TRBV5-1 with TRBJ1-1; no clear D gene. The CDR3 spans 14 residues. Trimming took off 0 bases at V and 2 bases at J, with 8 bases between the two ends. Germline V lookup: CDR1 SGHRS, CDR2 YFSETQ. For the CDR3, the DNA is TGCGCCAGCAGCTTGGACAGTACTAACACTGAAGCTTTCTTT. Translated, it gives CASSLDSTNTEAFF.

This chain links TRBV27 with TRBJ2-7; 9 positions agree with TRBD1. Germline CDR1 MNHEY, CDR2 SMNVEV (reference sequence). The CDR3 contains 15 residues. Trimming cost V 5 bases and J 1 base; bases outside gene matches: 6. Here the CDR3 reads CASSLGTGRSYEQYF. The CDR3 DNA sequence: TGTGCCAGCAGTCTAGGGACAGGGAGGTCCTACGAGCAGTACTTC.

The chain uses TRBV6-7 and TRBJ1-4, with D perhaps matching TRBD1 (6 bases). TRBV6-7 is known as an ORF, though its function is uncertain. This CDR3 is 16 amino acids long. This chain's CDR3 is CAPGGGVRLTNEKLFF. Here the CDR3 DNA reads TGTGCTCCGGGGGGGGGCGTCCGCTTAACTAATGAAAAACTGTTTTTT.

J is TRBJ2-7 and V is TRBV19; 7 positions agree with TRBD1. Germline-derived CDR1 and CDR2 are LNHDA and SQIVND (reference sequence). The CDR3 has 19 residues. Unmatched junction bases numbered 20, after V lost 4 bases and J lost 2 bases. The CDR3 nucleotides read TGTGCCAGTAGTAACGGTAACAGGGGTAGGGTTGGGGGAGCCTACGAGCAGTACTTC. It specifies CASSNGNRGRVGGAYEQYF.

Turning to this clone: The same CDR3 also results from other DNA sequences found in this sample. The chain is built from TRBV2 and TRBJ1-4; a weak D match, TRBD1 (5 bases). The CDR3 spans 14 residues. With 4 bases removed from V and 3 bases from J, the gap between germline ends came to 9 bases. Germline lookup yields CDR1 SNHLY and CDR2 FYNNEI. CDR3 loop: CASSAGVANEKLFF. The CDR3 DNA reads as TGTGCCAGCAGTGCGGGGGTGGCTAATGAAAAACTGTTTTTT.

V is TRBV28 and J is TRBJ2-3, with 8 bases identical to TRBD2. The CDR3 is made up of 15 amino acids. Germline V gene data show CDR1 as MDHEN and CDR2 as SYDVKM. V lost 8 bases and J lost 3; bases outside the gene matches: 10. The CDR3 is CASGLRGGGTDTQYF. The CDR3 DNA is TGTGCCAGCGGGCTTCGGGGGGGTGGGACAGATACGCAGTATTTT.

The J gene is TRBJ2-3, the V gene TRBV5-6; D may be TRBD1 (7 bases). The germline V gene encodes CDR1 SGHDT and CDR2 YYEEEE. The CDR3 loop spans 16 amino acids. V shed 0 bases and J shed 6 bases, with 17 bases lying between them. CDR3 in DNA: TGTGCCAGCAGCTTGGGGAGGGGGCGCTGGGCGGATACGCAGTATTTT. Its protein is CASSLGRGRWADTQYF. Looking up the rest from reference TRBV5-6 and TRBJ2-3 gives the full variable domain: DAGVTQSPTHLIKTRGQQVTLRCSPKSGHDTVSWYQQALGQGPQFIFQYYEEEERQRGNFPDRFSGHQFPNYSSELNVNALLLGDSALYLCASSLGRGRWADTQYFGPGTRLTVL.

This chain links TRBV5-1 with TRBJ1-5; perhaps TRBD1 as D (6 bases). Trimming pared 0 bases from V and 5 bases from J, leaving 12 bases between. Germline lookup yields CDR1 SGHRS and CDR2 YFSETQ. The CDR3 runs 15 residues. The CDR3 loop is CASSLGGGTYQPQHF. CDR3 coding DNA: TGCGCCAGCAGCTTGGGAGGGGGTACTTATCAGCCCCAGCATTTT.

The chain couples TRBV2 to TRBJ2-2, with 8 bases aligning to TRBD1. CDR3 length equals 15 residues. Germline values: CDR1 SNHLY, CDR2 FYNNEI. The V segment lost 7 bases and the J segment 3 bases; nucleotides outside the gene matches: 7. The CDR3 DNA reads TGTGCCAGCAATGGACAGGGACGAGACACCGGGGAGCTGTTTTTT. This translates into CASNGQGRDTGELFF.

The V gene is TRBV2, the J gene TRBJ1-1, with TRBD1 as a possible D gene (5 bases). Trimming took off 6 bases at V and 10 bases at J, with 12 bases between the two ends. There are 11 residues in the CDR3. Germline-derived CDR1 and CDR2 are SNHLY and FYNNEI. The CDR3 nucleotides read TGTGCCAGCAGGAGGGACGGGGGAGCTTTCTTT. The encoded protein is CASRRDGGAFF.

The chain joins TRBV5-1 to TRBJ2-2; a weak D match, TRBD1 (6 bases). V shed 4 bases and J shed 2 bases, with 12 bases lying between them. The CDR3 sequence is 15 residues long. Per the germline V gene, CDR1 is SGHRS and CDR2 is YFSETQ. The CDR3 loop is CASSLGQLNTGELFF. Here the CDR3 DNA reads TGCGCCAGCAGCCTCGGACAGCTTAACACCGGGGAGCTGTTTTTT.